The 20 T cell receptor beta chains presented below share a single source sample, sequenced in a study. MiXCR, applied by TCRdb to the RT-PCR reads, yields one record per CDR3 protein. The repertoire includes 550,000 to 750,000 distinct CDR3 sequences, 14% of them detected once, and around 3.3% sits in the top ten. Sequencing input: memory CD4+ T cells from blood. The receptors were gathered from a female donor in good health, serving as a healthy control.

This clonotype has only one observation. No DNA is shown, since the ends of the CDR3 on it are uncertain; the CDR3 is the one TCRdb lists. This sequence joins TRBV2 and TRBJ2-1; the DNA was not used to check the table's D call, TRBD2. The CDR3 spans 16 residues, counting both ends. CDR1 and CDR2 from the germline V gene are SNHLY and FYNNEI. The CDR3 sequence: CASILASGRAINEQFF.

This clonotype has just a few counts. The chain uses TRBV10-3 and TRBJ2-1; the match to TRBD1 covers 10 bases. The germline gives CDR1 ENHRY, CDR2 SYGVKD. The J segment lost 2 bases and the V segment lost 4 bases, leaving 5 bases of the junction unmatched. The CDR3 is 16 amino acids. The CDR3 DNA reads TGTGCCATCAGTGCCCGGGACAGGGGTACCTACAATGAGCAGTTCTTC. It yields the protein CAISARDRGTYNEQFF.

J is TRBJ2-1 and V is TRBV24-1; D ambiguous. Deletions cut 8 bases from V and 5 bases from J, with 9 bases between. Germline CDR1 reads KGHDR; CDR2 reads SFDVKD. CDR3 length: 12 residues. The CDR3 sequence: CATTAKNNEQFF. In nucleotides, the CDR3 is TGTGCCACCACCGCGAAAAACAATGAGCAGTTCTTC.

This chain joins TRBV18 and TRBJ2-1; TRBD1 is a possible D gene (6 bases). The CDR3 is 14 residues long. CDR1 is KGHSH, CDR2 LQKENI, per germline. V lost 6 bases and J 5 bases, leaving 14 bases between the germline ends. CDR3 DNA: TGTGCCAGCTCGACTCCCAGGGGAGACAATGAGCAGTTCTTC. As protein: CASSTPRGDNEQFF. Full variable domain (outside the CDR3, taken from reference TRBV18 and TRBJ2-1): NAGVMQNPRHLVRRRGQEARLRCSPMKGHSHVYWYRQLPEEGLKFMVYLQKENIIDESGMPKERFSAEFPKEGPSILRIQQVVRGDSAAYFCASSTPRGDNEQFFGPGTRLTVL.

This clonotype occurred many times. The CDR3 DNA follows: TGCAGTGCTAGAATGCTAGCGGGATTTGGTGAGCAGTTCTTC. Amino acids: CSARMLAGFGEQFF. The chain uses TRBV20-1 and TRBJ2-1, with TRBD2 matching over 9 bases. The germline V gene has CDR1 DFQATT and CDR2 SNEGSKA (reference sequence). The J segment lost 9 bases and the V segment lost 2 bases, leaving 8 bases of the junction unmatched. The CDR3 runs to 14 residues.

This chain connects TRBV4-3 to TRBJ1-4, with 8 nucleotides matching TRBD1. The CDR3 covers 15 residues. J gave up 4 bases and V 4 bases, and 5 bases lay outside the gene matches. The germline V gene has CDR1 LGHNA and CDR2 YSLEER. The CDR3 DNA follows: TGCGCCAGCAGCCGACAGACAGGGGTTAATGAAAAACTGTTTTTT. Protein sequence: CASSRQTGVNEKLFF.

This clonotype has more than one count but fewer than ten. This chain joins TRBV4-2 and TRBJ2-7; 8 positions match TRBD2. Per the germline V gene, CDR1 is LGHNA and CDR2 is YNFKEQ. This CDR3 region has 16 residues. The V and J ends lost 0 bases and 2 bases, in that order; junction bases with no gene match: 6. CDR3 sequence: CASSQESGRSAYEQYF. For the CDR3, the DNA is TGTGCCAGCAGCCAAGAGAGCGGGAGAAGCGCCTACGAGCAGTACTTC.

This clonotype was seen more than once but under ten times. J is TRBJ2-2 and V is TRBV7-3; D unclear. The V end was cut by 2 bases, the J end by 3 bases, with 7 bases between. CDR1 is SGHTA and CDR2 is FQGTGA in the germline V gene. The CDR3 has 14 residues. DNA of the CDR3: TGTGCCAGCAGCTTAGCGGTTCACACCGGGGAGCTGTTTTTT. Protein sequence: CASSLAVHTGELFF.

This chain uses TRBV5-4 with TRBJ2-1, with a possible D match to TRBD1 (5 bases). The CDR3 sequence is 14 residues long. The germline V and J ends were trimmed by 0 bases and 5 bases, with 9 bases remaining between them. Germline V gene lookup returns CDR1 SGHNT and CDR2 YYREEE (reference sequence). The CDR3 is CASSLDRRNNEQFF. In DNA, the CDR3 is TGTGCCAGCAGCTTGGACAGGCGCAACAATGAGCAGTTCTTC.

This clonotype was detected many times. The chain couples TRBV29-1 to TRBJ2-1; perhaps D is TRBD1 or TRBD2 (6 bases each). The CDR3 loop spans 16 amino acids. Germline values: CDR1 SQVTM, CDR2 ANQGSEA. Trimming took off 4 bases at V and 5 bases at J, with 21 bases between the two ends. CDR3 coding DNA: TGCAGCGTTGCGAGGGGGGACACGGTCGGCCACAATGAGCAGTTCTTC. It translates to CSVARGDTVGHNEQFF.

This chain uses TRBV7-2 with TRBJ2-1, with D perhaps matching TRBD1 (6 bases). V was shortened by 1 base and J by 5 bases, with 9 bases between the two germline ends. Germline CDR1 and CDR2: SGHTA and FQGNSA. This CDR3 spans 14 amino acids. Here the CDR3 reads CASSLEDSNNEQFF. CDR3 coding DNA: TGTGCCAGCAGCTTAGAGGACAGCAACAATGAGCAGTTCTTC.

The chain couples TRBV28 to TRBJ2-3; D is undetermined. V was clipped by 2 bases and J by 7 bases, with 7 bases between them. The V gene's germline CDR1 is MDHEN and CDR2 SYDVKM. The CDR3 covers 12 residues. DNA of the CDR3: TGTGCCAGCAGTTTAATGAAAAATACGCAGTATTTT. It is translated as CASSLMKNTQYF.

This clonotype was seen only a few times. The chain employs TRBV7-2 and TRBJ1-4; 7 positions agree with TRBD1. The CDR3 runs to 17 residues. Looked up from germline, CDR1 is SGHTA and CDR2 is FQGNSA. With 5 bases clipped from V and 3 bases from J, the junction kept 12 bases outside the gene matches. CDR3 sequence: CASSRTGGGNANEKLFF. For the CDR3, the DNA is TGTGCCAGCAGCCGTACCGGAGGGGGCAACGCTAATGAAAAACTGTTTTTT.

CDR3 in amino acids: CATSDSDGKETQYF. CDR3 bases: TGTGCCACCAGTGATTCGGACGGGAAAGAGACCCAGTACTTC. V and J are TRBV24-1 and TRBJ2-5; D may be TRBD2 (5 bases). Trimming removed 2 bases at V and 3 bases at J, with 9 bases between. CDR1 KGHDR and CDR2 SFDVKD come from the germline V gene. This CDR3 contains 14 residues.

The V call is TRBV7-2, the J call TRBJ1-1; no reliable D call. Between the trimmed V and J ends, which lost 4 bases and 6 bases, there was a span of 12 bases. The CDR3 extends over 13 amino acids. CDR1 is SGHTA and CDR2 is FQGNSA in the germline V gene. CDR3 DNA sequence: TGTGCCAGCAGCTCGCCCGTCCGGTCTGAAGCTTTCTTT. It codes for CASSSPVRSEAFF. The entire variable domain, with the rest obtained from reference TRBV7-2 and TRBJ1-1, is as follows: GAGVSQSPSNKVTEKGKDVELRCDPISGHTALYWYRQSLGQGLEFLIYFQGNSAPDKSGLPSDRFSAERTGGSVSTLTIQRTQQEDSAVYLCASSSPVRSEAFFGQGTRLTVV.

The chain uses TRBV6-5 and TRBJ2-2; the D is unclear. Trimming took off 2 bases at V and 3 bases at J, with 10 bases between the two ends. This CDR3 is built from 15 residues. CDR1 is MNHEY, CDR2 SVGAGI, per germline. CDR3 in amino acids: CASSYAPRYTGELFF. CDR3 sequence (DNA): TGTGCCAGCAGTTACGCCCCCAGGTACACCGGGGAGCTGTTTTTT.

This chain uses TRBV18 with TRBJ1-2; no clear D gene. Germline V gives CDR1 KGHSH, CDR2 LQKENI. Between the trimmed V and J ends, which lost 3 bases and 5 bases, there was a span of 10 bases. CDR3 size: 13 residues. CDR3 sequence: CASSPVEGYGYTF. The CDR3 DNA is TGTGCCAGCTCACCGGTGGAGGGTTATGGCTACACCTTC.

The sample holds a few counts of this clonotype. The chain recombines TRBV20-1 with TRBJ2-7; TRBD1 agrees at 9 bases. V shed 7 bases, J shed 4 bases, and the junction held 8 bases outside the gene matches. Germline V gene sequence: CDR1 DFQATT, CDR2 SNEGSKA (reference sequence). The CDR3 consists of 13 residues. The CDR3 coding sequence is TGCAGTGTCCCCCGGGACAGGGCTTACGAGCAGTACTTC. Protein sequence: CSVPRDRAYEQYF.

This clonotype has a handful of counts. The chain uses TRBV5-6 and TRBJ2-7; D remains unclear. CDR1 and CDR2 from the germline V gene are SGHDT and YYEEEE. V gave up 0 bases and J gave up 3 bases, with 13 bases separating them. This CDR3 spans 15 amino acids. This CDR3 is CASSLERRHLYEQYF. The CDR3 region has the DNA TGTGCCAGCAGCTTGGAACGGCGGCATCTCTACGAGCAGTACTTC. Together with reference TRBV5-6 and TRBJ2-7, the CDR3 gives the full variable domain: DAGVTQSPTHLIKTRGQQVTLRCSPKSGHDTVSWYQQALGQGPQFIFQYYEEEERQRGNFPDRFSGHQFPNYSSELNVNALLLGDSALYLCASSLERRHLYEQYFGPGTRLTVT.

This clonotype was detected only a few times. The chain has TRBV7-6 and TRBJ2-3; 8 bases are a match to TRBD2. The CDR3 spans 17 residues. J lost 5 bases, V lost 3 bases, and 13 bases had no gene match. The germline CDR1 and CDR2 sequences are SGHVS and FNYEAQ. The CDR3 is CASSLGREGRVVDTQYF. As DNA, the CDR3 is TGTGCCAGCAGCTTGGGACGGGAGGGCCGTGTAGTAGATACGCAGTATTTT.